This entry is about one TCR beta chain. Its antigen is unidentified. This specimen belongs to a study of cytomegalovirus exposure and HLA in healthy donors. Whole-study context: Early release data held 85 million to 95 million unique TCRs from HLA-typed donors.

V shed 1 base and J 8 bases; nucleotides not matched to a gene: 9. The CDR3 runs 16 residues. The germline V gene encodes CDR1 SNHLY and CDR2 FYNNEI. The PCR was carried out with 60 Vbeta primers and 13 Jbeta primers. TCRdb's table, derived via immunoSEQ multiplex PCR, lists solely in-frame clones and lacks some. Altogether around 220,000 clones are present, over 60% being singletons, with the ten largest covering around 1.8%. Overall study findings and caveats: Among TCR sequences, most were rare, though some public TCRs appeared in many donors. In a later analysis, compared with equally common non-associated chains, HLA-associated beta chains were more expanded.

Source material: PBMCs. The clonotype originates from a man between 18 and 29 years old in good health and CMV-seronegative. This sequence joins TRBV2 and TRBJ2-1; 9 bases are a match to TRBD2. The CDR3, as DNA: TGTGCCAGCAGTGAAGAAGCGGCTAGCGGGACGGATGAGCAGTTCTTC. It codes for CASSEEAASGTDEQFF.